Given below is one T cell receptor beta chain in context. Its antigen is not known. V lost 0 bases and J 4 bases, leaving 7 bases between the germline ends. In germline, CDR1 is SGDLS, CDR2 YYNGEE. The CDR3 contains 13 residues. The PCR made use of 60 Vbeta and 13 Jbeta primers. The assay was immunoSEQ multiplex PCR, and TCRdb's table has in-frame clones only and misses some. This repertoire shows some 190,000 clones, roughly 77% found once; its top ten account for roughly 2.5%. The data derive from a study of cytomegalovirus exposure and HLA in healthy donors. In the study overall: There were roughly 80 million unique TCRs (from HLA-typed donors) in an early data release.

Findings of the study overall: Most TCR sequences were seen very rarely across donors, but some public TCRs occurred in many.

Sequencing used PBMCs. The rearrangement joins TRBV9 to TRBJ1-1, with a tentative D call TRBD1 (6 bases). This receptor was taken from a woman aged 25 to 39 in good health and CMV-seropositive. This CDR3 reads CASSVGQATEAFF. CDR3 DNA: TGTGCCAGCAGCGTAGGACAGGCCACTGAAGCTTTCTTT. Full variable domain (outside the CDR3, taken from reference TRBV9 and TRBJ1-1): DSGVTQTPKHLITATGQRVTLRCSPRSGDLSVYWYQQSLDQGLQFLIQYYNGEERAKGNILERFSAQQFPDLHSELNLSSLELGDSALYFCASSVGQATEAFFGQGTRLTVV.